The subject of this entry is one T cell receptor (beta chain). These data come from a study of control samples from healthy donors and cancer patients. Per germline, CDR1 MGHRA and CDR2 YSYEKL. The CDR3 is made up of 14 amino acids. Trimming took off 4 bases at V and 1 base at J, with 10 bases between the two ends. Sequencing was performed with immunoSEQ multiplex PCR; in TCRdb, only in-frame clones are kept and a portion is missing. Of around 75,000 clones listed, 80% to 95% are singletons. The sequence was obtained from a woman aged 55-70 years in good health. What was sequenced was blood. This chain connects TRBV4-1 to TRBJ1-1; D gene ambiguous. Here the CDR3 reads CASSPRSGNTEAFF. The DNA for the CDR3 is TGCGCCAGCAGCCCCCGGAGTGGGAACACTGAAGCTTTCTTT.